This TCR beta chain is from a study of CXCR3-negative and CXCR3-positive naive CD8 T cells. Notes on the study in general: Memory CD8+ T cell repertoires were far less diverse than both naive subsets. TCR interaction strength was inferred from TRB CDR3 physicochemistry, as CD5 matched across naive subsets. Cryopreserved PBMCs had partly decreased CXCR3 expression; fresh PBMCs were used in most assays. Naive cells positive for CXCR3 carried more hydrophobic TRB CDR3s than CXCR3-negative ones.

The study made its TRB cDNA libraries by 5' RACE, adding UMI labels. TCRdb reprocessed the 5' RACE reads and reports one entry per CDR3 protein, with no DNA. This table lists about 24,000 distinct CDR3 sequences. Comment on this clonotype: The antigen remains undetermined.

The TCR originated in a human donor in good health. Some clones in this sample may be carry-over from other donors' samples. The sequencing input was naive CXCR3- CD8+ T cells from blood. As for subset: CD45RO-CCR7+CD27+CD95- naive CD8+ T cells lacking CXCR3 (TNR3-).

The CDR3 sequence is CSASDHRQLENTIYF. The V call is TRBV20-1, the J call TRBJ1-3; TCRdb gives TRBD1 as the D gene, but with no DNA this cannot be confirmed. The CDR3 consists of 15 residues. Per the germline V gene, CDR1 is DFQATT and CDR2 is SNEGSKA (reference sequence).